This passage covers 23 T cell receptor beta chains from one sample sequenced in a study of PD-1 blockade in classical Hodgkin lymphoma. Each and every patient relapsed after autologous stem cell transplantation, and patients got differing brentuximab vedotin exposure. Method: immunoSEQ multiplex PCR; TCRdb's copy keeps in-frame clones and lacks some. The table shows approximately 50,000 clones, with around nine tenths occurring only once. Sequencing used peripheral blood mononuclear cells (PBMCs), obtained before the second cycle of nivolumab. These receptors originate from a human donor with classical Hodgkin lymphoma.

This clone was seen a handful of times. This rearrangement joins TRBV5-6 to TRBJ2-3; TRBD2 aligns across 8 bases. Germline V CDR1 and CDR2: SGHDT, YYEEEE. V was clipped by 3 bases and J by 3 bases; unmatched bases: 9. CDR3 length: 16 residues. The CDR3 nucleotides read TGTGCCAGCAGCTCCGTAGCGGGGATAGTTACAGATACGCAGTATTTT. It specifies CASSSVAGIVTDTQYF.

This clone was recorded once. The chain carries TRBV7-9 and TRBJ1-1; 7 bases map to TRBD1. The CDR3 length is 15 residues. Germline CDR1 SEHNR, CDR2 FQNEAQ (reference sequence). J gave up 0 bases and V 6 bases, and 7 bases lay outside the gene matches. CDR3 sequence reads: CASSHPGQLNTEAFF. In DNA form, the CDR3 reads TGTGCCAGCAGTCACCCGGGACAGTTGAACACTGAAGCTTTCTTT.

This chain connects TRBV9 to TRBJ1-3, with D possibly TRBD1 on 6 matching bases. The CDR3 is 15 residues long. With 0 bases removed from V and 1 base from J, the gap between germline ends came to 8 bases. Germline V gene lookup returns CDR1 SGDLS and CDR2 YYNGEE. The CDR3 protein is CASSVEGQSGNTIYF. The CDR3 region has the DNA TGTGCCAGCAGCGTAGAAGGACAGTCTGGAAACACCATATATTTT.

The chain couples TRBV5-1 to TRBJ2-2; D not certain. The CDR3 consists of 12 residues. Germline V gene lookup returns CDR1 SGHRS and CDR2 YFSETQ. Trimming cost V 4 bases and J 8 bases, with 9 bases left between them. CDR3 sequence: CASSVVGGELFF. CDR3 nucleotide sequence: TGCGCCAGCAGCGTCGTAGGGGGGGAGCTGTTTTTT. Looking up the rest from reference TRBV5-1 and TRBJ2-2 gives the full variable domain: KAGVTQTPRYLIKTRGQQVTLSCSPISGHRSVSWYQQTPGQGLQFLFEYFSETQRNKGNFPGRFSGRQFSNSRSEMNVSTLELGDSALYLCASSVVGGELFFGEGSRLTVL.

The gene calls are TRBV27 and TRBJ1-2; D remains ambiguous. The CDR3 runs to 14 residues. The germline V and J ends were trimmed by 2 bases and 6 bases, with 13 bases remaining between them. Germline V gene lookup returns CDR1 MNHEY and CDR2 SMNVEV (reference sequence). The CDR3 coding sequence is TGTGCCAGCAGTTTAGGCACGGACCCCCATGGCTACACCTTC. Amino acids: CASSLGTDPHGYTF.

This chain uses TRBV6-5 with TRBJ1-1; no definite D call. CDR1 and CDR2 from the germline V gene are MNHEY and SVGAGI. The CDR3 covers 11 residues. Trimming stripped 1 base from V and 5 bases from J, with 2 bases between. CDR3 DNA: TGTGCCAGCAGTTACTGGACTGAAGCTTTCTTT. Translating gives CASSYWTEAFF.

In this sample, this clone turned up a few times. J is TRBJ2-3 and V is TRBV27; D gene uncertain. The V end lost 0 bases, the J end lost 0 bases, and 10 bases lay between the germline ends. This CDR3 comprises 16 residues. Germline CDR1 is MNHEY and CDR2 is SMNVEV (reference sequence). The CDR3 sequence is CASSLSKPWSTDTQYF. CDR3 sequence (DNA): TGTGCCAGCAGTTTATCGAAACCCTGGAGCACAGATACGCAGTATTTT.

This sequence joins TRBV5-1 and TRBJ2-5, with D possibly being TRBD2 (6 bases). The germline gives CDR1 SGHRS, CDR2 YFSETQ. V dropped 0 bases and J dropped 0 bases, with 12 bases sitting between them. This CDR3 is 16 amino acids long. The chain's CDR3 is CASSLAGGKNQETQYF. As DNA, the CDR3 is TGCGCCAGCAGCTTGGCTGGAGGGAAGAACCAAGAGACCCAGTACTTC.

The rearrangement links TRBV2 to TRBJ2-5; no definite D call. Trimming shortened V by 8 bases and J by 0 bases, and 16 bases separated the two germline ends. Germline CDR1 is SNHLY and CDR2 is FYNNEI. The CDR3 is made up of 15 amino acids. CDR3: CASLVRQRYQETQYF. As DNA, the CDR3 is TGTGCCAGCCTCGTCAGGCAAAGGTACCAAGAGACCCAGTACTTC.

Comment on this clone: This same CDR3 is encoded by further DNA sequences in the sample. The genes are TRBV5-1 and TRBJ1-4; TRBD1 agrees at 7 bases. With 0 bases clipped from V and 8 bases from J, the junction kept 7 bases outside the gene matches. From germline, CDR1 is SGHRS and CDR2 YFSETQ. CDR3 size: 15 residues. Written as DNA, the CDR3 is TGCGCCAGCAGCTTGGCCGGGACAGCCGAGGAAAAACTGTTTTTT. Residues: CASSLAGTAEEKLFF.

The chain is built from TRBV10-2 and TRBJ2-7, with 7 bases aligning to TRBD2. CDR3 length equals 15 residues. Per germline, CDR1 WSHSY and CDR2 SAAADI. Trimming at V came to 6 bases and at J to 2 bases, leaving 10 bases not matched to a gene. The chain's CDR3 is CASSRDRGGPYEQYF. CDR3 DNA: TGCGCCAGCAGCCGGGACCGCGGGGGTCCCTACGAGCAGTACTTC.

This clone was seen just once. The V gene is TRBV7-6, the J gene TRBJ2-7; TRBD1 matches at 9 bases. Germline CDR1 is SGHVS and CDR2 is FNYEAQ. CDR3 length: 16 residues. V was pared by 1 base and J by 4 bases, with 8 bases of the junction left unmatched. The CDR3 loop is CASSLEPPGQGYEQYF. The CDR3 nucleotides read TGTGCCAGCAGCTTAGAGCCCCCGGGACAGGGATACGAGCAGTACTTC.

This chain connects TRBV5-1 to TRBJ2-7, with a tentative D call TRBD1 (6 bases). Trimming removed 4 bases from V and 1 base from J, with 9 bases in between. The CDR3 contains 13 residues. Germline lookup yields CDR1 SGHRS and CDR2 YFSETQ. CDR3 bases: TGCGCCAGCAGCCCCGGACAGTCCTACGAGCAGTACTTC. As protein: CASSPGQSYEQYF.

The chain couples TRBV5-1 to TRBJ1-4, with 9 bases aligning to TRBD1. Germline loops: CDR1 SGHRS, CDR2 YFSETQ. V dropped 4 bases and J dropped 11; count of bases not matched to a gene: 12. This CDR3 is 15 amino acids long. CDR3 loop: CASSLNTGGLGKLFF. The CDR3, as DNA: TGCGCCAGCAGCCTTAATACAGGGGGCCTGGGGAAACTGTTTTTT.

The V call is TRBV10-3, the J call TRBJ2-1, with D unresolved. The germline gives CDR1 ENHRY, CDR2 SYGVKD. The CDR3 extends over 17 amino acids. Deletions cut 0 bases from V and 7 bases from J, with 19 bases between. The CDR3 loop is CAISESSGTSLKNEQFF. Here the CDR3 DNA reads TGTGCCATCAGTGAGTCATCGGGCACAAGCTTAAAAAATGAGCAGTTCTTC.

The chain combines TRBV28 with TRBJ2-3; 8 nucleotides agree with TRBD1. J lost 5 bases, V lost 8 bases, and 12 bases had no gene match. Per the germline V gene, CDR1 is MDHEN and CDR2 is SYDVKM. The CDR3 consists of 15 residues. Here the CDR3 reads CASVLAGGVQDTQYF. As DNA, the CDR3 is TGTGCCAGCGTTTTGGCAGGGGGCGTTCAAGATACGCAGTATTTT.

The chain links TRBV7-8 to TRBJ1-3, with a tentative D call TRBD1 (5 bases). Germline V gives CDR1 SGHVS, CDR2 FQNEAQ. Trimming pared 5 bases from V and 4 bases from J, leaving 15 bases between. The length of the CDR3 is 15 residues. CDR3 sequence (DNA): TGTGCCAGCAGCATCACTCAGGGAATCGGAAACACCATATATTTT. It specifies CASSITQGIGNTIYF.

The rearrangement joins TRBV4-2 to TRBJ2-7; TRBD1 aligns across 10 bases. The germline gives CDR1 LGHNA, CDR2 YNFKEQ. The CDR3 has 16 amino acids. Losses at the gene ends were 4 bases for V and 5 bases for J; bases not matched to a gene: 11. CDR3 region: CASSPAPGTGVDEQYF. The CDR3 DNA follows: TGTGCCAGCAGCCCCGCGCCCGGGACAGGGGTCGACGAGCAGTACTTC.

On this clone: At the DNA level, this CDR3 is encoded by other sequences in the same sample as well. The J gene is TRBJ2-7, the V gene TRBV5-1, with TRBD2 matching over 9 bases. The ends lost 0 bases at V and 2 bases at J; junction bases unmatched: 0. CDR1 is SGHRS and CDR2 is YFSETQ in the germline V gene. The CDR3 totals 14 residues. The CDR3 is CASSLVAGAYEQYF. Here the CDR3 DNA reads TGCGCCAGCAGCTTGGTAGCGGGGGCCTACGAGCAGTACTTC.

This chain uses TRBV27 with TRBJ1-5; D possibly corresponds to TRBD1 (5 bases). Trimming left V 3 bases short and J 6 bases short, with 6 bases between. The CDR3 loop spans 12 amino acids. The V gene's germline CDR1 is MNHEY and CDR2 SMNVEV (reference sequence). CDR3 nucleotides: TGTGCCAGCAGTTTTACAGGTCAGCCCCAGCATTTT. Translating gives CASSFTGQPQHF.

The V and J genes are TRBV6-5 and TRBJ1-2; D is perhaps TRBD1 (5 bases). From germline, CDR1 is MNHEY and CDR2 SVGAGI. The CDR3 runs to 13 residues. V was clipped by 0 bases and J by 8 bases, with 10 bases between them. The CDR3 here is CASSYSKGSGYTF. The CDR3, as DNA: TGTGCCAGCAGTTACTCGAAGGGGAGCGGCTACACCTTC.

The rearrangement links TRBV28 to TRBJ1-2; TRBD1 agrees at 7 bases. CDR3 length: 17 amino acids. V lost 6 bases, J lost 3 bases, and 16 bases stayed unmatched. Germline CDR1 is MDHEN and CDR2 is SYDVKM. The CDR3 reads CASSRPGTANSHYGYTF. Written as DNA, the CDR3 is TGTGCCAGCAGCCGTCCCGGGACAGCGAACAGTCACTATGGCTACACCTTC.

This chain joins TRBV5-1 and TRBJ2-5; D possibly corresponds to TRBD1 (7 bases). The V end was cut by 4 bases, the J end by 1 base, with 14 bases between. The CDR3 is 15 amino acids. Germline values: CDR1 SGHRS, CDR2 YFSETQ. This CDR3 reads CASSQGGQSQETQYF. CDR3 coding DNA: TGCGCCAGCAGCCAGGGGGGACAGAGCCAAGAGACCCAGTACTTC.